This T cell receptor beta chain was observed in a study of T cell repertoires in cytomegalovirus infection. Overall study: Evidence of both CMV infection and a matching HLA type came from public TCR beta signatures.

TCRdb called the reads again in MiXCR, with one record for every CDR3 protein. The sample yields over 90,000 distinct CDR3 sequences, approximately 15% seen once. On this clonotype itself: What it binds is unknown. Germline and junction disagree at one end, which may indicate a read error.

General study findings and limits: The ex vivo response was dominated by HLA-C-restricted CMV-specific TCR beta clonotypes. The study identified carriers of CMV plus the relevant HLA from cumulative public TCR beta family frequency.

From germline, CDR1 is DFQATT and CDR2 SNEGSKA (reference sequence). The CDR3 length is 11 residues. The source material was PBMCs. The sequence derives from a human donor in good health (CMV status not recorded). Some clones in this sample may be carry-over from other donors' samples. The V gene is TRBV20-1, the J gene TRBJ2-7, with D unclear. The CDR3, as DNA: TGCAGTGCGCTCGAAATCTACGTGCAGTACTTC. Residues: CSALEIYVQYF.